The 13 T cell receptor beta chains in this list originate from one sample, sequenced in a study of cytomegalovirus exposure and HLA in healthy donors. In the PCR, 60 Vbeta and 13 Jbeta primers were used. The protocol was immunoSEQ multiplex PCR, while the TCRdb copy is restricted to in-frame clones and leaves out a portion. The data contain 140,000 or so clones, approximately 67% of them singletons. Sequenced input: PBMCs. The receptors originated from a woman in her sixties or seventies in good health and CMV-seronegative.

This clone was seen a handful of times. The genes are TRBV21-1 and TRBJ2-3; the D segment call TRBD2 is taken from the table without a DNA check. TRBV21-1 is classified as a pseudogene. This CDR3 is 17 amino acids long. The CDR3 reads CASSQRASGGDTDTQYF. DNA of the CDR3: TGTGCCAGCAGCCAACGCGCTAGCGGGGGGGACACAGATACGCAGTATTTT.

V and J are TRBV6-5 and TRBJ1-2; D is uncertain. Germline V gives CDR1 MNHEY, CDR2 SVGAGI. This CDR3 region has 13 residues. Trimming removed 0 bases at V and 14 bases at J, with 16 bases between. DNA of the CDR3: TGTGCCAGCAGTTACTCGGCCCCCCGGGATGAGACCTTC. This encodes CASSYSAPRDETF.

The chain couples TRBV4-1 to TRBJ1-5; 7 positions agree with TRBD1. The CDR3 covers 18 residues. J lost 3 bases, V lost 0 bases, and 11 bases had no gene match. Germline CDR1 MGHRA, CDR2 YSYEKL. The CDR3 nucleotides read TGCGCCAGCAGCCAAGATGGGGTTCACAGGGGCCCCAATCAGCCCCAGCATTTT. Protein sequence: CASSQDGVHRGPNQPQHF.

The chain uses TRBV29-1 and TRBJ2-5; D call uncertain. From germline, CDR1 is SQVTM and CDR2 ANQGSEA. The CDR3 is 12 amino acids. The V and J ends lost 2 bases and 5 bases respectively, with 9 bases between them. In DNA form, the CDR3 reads TGCAGCGTTGAATGGGCTATCGAGACCCAGTACTTC. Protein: CSVEWAIETQYF.

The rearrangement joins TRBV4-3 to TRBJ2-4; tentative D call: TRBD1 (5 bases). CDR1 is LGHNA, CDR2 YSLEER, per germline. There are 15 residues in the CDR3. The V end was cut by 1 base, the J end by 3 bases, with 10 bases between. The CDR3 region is CASSQGWGLKNIQYF. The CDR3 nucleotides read TGCGCCAGCAGCCAAGGTTGGGGCCTCAAAAACATTCAGTACTTC.

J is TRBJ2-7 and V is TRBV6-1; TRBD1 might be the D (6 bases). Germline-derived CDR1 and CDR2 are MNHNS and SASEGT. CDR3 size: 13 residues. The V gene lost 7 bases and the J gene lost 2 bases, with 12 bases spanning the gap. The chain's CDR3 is CASNSDRTYEQYF. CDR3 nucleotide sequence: TGTGCCAGCAATTCTGACAGGACCTACGAGCAGTACTTC.

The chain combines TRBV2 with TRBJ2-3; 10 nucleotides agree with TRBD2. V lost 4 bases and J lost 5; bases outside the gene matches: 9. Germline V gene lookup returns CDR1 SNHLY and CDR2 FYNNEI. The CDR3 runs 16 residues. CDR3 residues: CASSGRLAGVIDTQYF. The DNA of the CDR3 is TGTGCCAGCAGTGGAAGGCTAGCGGGGGTGATAGATACGCAGTATTTT. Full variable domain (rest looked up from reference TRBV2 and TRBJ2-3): EPEVTQTPSHQVTQMGQEVILRCVPISNHLYFYWYRQILGQKVEFLVSFYNNEISEKSEIFDDQFSVERPDGSNFTLKIRSTKLEDSAMYFCASSGRLAGVIDTQYFGPGTRLTVL.

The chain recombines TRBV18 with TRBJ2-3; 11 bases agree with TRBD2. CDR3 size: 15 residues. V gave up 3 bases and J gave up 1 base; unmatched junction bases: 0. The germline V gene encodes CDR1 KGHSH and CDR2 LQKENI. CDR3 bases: TGTGCCAGCTCACCTAGCGGGGGGGGCACAGATACGCAGTATTTT. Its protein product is CASSPSGGGTDTQYF.

DNA of the CDR3: TGCGCCGGGGGGGGCGACAGCCACTTCTCCTACGAGCAGTACTTC. Translated: CAGGGDSHFSYEQYF. The chain carries TRBV5-1 and TRBJ2-7; TRBD2 might be the D (7 bases). With 10 bases removed from V and 0 bases from J, the gap between germline ends came to 20 bases. The CDR3 runs 15 residues. Germline CDR1 SGHRS, CDR2 YFSETQ.

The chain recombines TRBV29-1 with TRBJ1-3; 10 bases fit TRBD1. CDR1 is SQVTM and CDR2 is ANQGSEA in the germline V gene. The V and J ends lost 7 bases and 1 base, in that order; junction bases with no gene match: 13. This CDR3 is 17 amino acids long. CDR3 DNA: TGCAGCGCCCAGGGAGGACAGGGGGTCCAGTCTGGAAACACCATATATTTT. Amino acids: CSAQGGQGVQSGNTIYF.

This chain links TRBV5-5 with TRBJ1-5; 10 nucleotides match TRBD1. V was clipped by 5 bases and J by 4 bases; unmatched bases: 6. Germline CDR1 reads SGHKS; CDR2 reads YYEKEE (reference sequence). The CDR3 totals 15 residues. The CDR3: CASRPGTGANQPQHF. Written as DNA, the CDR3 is TGTGCCAGCAGGCCCGGGACAGGGGCTAATCAGCCCCAGCATTTT.

Here the CDR3 reads CASSVGTGIGETQYF. DNA of the CDR3: TGTGCCAGCAGCGTAGGGACAGGGATCGGAGAGACCCAGTACTTC. This chain connects TRBV9 to TRBJ2-5; 8 bases map to TRBD1. CDR1 SGDLS and CDR2 YYNGEE come from the germline V gene. The CDR3 consists of 15 residues. The J segment lost 4 bases and the V segment lost 0 bases, leaving 5 bases of the junction unmatched.

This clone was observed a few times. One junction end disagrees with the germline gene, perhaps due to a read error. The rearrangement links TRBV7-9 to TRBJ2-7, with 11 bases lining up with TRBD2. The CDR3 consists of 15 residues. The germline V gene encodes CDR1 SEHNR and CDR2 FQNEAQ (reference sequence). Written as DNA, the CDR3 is TGTTCCAGCAGCTCTAGACTAGCGGGGATCTACGAGCAGTACTTC. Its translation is CSSSSRLAGIYEQYF.